This is a list of T cell receptor beta chains from one sample in a study of blood T cells in healthy people across ages. TCRdb independently ran MiXCR on the 5' RACE reads; one entry per CDR3 protein. The table has about 800,000 distinct CDR3 sequences, more than 20% seen once. This sample was shared with a second study, whose subject was T cells of mothers and their children.

Input material: blood. The receptors here all came from a boy between 10 and 17 years old in good health. Both conserved end residues are part of each CDR3. Clone size is shown for a subset of rows, as once, few, many or a class of expanded clone.

clone size,V gene,CDR3 protein
few,TRBV5-1,CASSFTGQEGYTF
.,TRBV5-1,CASSFGQDRDTQYF
few,TRBV7-8,CASSLWTYEQYF
few,TRBV29-1,CSTRTGGYNEQFF
.,TRBV5-1,CASSWNQREDASTDTQYF
few,TRBV2,CASRQTGITEAFF
.,TRBV28,CASSFLGSGNTIYF
.,TRBV18,CASSQDTGTGGADTQYF
few,TRBV29-1,CSVEVLNTQYF
few,TRBV4-2,CASSPESGTRGETQYF
.,TRBV7-9,CASSPHSGGANNEQFF
.,TRBV7-2,CASSNRQGRSPLHF
.,TRBV7-2,CASRPTGTLRGTEAFF
.,TRBV14,CASSHPEREQFF
once,TRBV7-2,CASSRHLAGGTDTQCF
few,TRBV12-3/TRBV12-4,CASYRDLYTGELFF